These 8 T cell receptor beta chains came from one sample sequenced in a study of blood T cell repertoires in COVID-19. Produced via immunoSEQ multiplex PCR; TCRdb's table is partial and in-frame only. The profile shows about 140,000 clones, approximately 79% of them singletons. Specimen: PBMCs or T cells enriched from blood (not recorded which). These receptors were obtained from a woman in her fifties or sixties who had recovered from COVID-19.

V and J are TRBV27 and TRBJ2-3; 14 bases are shared with TRBD2. With V trimmed by 5 bases and J by 0 bases, 4 bases remained unmatched. The CDR3 length is 17 residues. CDR1 and CDR2 (germline): MNHEY, SMNVEV (reference sequence). CDR3 region: CASSRTSGRISTDTQYF. CDR3 coding DNA: TGTGCCAGCAGTCGGACTAGCGGGAGGATCAGCACAGATACGCAGTATTTT.

The chain uses TRBV6-1 and TRBJ1-2; TRBD1 aligns across 10 bases. CDR1 and CDR2 (germline): MNHNS, SASEGT. This CDR3 region has 14 residues. With 2 bases clipped from V and 5 bases from J, the junction kept 2 bases outside the gene matches. CDR3 residues: CASSEQGQGYGYTF. CDR3 DNA sequence: TGTGCCAGCAGTGAACAGGGACAGGGGTATGGCTACACCTTC.

CDR3: CASSESLAGLVYEQFF. The DNA of the CDR3 is TGTGCCAGCAGTGAATCCTTAGCGGGATTGGTCTATGAGCAGTTCTTC. The V gene is TRBV6-1, the J gene TRBJ2-1; the match to TRBD2 covers 8 bases. Germline V lookup: CDR1 MNHNS, CDR2 SASEGT. CDR3 length equals 16 residues. V shed 2 bases, J shed 8 bases, and the junction held 11 bases outside the gene matches.

This sequence joins TRBV4-2 and TRBJ1-1, with 9 bases fitting TRBD1. The ends lost 2 bases at V and 1 base at J; junction bases unmatched: 5. CDR1 and CDR2 from the germline V gene are LGHNA and YNFKEQ. The CDR3 covers 16 residues. CDR3 in amino acids: CASSQSMTGGNTEAFF. CDR3 DNA sequence: TGTGCCAGCAGCCAATCGATGACAGGGGGGAACACTGAAGCTTTCTTT.

The chain employs TRBV19 and TRBJ2-1, with D perhaps TRBD1 (5 bases). This CDR3 has 17 amino acids. Germline lookup yields CDR1 LNHDA and CDR2 SQIVND (reference sequence). V lost 4 bases to trimming and J lost 2 bases, with 18 bases between them. In nucleotides, the CDR3 is TGTGCCAGTAGTAGTAGGGGAAGGGTAAGGACCTACAATGAGCAGTTCTTC. Protein product: CASSSRGRVRTYNEQFF.

The chain uses TRBV9 and TRBJ2-3, with D possibly TRBD2 on 6 matching bases. The CDR3 is 15 residues long. The germline V gene has CDR1 SGDLS and CDR2 YYNGEE. The ends were cut back, 0 bases at V and 1 base at J, with 9 bases in the middle. The CDR3 nucleotides are TGTGCCAGCAGCGTAGAGGGACTGGGCACAGATACGCAGTATTTT. Its translation: CASSVEGLGTDTQYF. The full variable domain, in which reference TRBV9 and TRBJ2-3 provide the parts outside the CDR3, is DSGVTQTPKHLITATGQRVTLRCSPRSGDLSVYWYQQSLDQGLQFLIQYYNGEERAKGNILERFSAQQFPDLHSELNLSSLELGDSALYFCASSVEGLGTDTQYFGPGTRLTVL.

This chain connects TRBV4-1 to TRBJ1-1; D not resolved. The CDR3 has 14 residues. V was shortened by 0 bases and J by 1 base, with 6 bases between the two germline ends. CDR1 is MGHRA and CDR2 is YSYEKL in the germline V gene. The CDR3 region has the DNA TGCGCCAGCAGCCAAGAACAGACGAACACTGAAGCTTTCTTT. Its protein product is CASSQEQTNTEAFF.

The chain carries TRBV5-1 and TRBJ1-4, with a weak D call TRBD1 (5 bases). The CDR3 loop spans 14 amino acids. V was clipped by 4 bases and J by 8 bases, with 15 bases between them. Germline V CDR1 and CDR2: SGHRS, YFSETQ. CDR3 amino acids: CASSNDRVREKLFF. The CDR3 nucleotides are TGCGCCAGCAGCAATGACAGAGTAAGAGAAAAACTGTTTTTT.